This T cell receptor beta chain comes out of a study of radiotherapy plus CTLA-4 blockade in lung cancer. About the study: For 15% to 20% of patients, objective responses occurred, and around 31% had disease control.

With 6 bases clipped from V and 4 bases from J, the junction kept 6 bases outside the gene matches. Germline V gene lookup returns CDR1 SNHLY and CDR2 FYNNEI. The CDR3 has 15 residues. Data came from immunoSEQ multiplex PCR; TCRdb stores just in-frame clones and leaves some out. Altogether roughly 90,000 clones are present, around 80% being singletons, with the ten largest covering 20% to 30%. The specimen comprised peripheral blood, sampled from a patient treated with radiotherapy plus ipilimumab. The rearrangement links TRBV2 to TRBJ2-5; 12 positions agree with TRBD1. The sequence came from a human donor with non-small cell lung cancer that progressed on radiotherapy plus ipilimumab. As DNA, the CDR3 is TGTGCCAGCAGGGGACAGGGGGCGCTTCCAGAGACCCAGTACTTC. It is translated as CASRGQGALPETQYF.